Below, 23 T cell receptor beta chains from the same sample are listed, as sequenced in a study of blood T cell repertoires in COVID-19. Sequenced by immunoSEQ multiplex PCR; TCRdb stores in-frame clones only, minus some. The sample lists about 200,000 clones, 70% to 90% occurring once. Sequenced input: peripheral blood. The source of these receptors is a man aged 45-65 years with acute or convalescent COVID-19.

The V gene is TRBV6-5, the J gene TRBJ1-1, with D possibly being TRBD1 (5 bases). This CDR3 has 15 amino acids. Germline V gives CDR1 MNHEY, CDR2 SVGAGI. V lost 6 bases and J lost 3, with 17 bases in between. CDR3 nucleotide sequence: TGTGCCAGCAGGAAAGATGGGGCCCAGGACACTGAAGCTTTCTTT. Amino acid sequence: CASRKDGAQDTEAFF.

The V call is TRBV10-3, the J call TRBJ2-5; possible D gene TRBD2, 5 bases. Trimming removed 10 bases at V and 4 bases at J, with 13 bases between. CDR3 length: 12 residues. Germline V CDR1 and CDR2: ENHRY, SYGVKD. CDR3 coding DNA: TGTGCCACCCTGGACTCCGGAGAGACCCAGTACTTC. The encoded protein is CATLDSGETQYF.

This sequence joins TRBV6-6 and TRBJ1-2; 7 nucleotides align to TRBD1. This CDR3 comprises 14 residues. With V trimmed by 2 bases and J by 6 bases, 6 bases remained unmatched. Germline CDR1 and CDR2: MNHNY and SVGAGI (reference sequence). Written as DNA, the CDR3 is TGTGCCAGCAGTTACCCGACAGGGAGGAATGGCTACACCTTC. Translated: CASSYPTGRNGYTF.

The CDR3 sequence is CASRKQGNTEAFF. The CDR3 DNA is TGTGCCAGCAGGAAGCAGGGGAACACTGAAGCTTTCTTT. This chain uses TRBV6-5 with TRBJ1-1, with a tentative D call TRBD1 (5 bases). This CDR3 has 13 residues. V dropped 6 bases and J dropped 1 base, with 9 bases sitting between them. From germline, CDR1 is MNHEY and CDR2 SVGAGI.

The J gene is TRBJ2-7, the V gene TRBV3-1 (or the pseudogene TRBV3-2); a possible D gene is TRBD2 (6 bases). The CDR3 is 15 amino acids. Germline CDR1 is LGHDT and CDR2 is YNNKEL (reference sequence). Between the trimmed V and J ends, which lost 2 bases and 3 bases, there was a span of 14 bases. The CDR3 protein is CASSQSGGGSYEQYF. The CDR3 coding sequence is TGTGCCAGCAGCCAATCCGGGGGAGGAAGCTACGAGCAGTACTTC.

The chain combines TRBV2 with TRBJ1-6; 9 nucleotides agree with TRBD1. The CDR3 runs to 19 residues. Germline loops: CDR1 SNHLY, CDR2 FYNNEI. The J segment lost 7 bases and the V segment lost 3 bases, leaving 16 bases of the junction unmatched. CDR3 protein: CASSDSGQGTLGVNSPLHF. The CDR3 nucleotides read TGTGCCAGCAGTGATTCAGGACAGGGGACGCTCGGGGTAAATTCACCCCTCCACTTT.

A single count supports this clone. The rearrangement uses TRBV6-2 or TRBV6-3 and TRBJ2-2, with D possibly being TRBD1 (5 bases). The CDR3 has 16 amino acids. Germline values: CDR1 MNHEY, CDR2 SVGEGT. The V end lost 0 bases, the J end lost 1 base, and 9 bases lay between the germline ends. CDR3: CASSYSRTRNTGELFF. Written as DNA, the CDR3 is TGTGCCAGCAGTTACTCCCGGACAAGGAACACCGGGGAGCTGTTTTTT.

The V gene is TRBV5-1, the J gene TRBJ1-2, with 10 bases that match TRBD1. V gave up 4 bases and J gave up 8 bases; unmatched junction bases: 8. Germline assignment: CDR1 SGHRS and CDR2 YFSETQ. The CDR3 totals 14 residues. The CDR3 nucleotides are TGCGCCAGCAGCATTGCGGGGACAGGGGAAGGCTACACCTTC. It codes for CASSIAGTGEGYTF.

The rearrangement joins TRBV10-3 to TRBJ2-3, with TRBD2 identical over 14 bases. The CDR3 sequence is 17 residues long. Trimming removed 6 bases from V and 2 bases from J; junction bases left unmatched: 7. Looked up from germline, CDR1 is ENHRY and CDR2 is SYGVKD. The CDR3 sequence: CAISGTSGGQLTDTQYF. For the CDR3, the DNA is TGTGCCATCAGCGGGACTAGCGGGGGCCAACTCACAGATACGCAGTATTTT.

The rearrangement links TRBV11-2 to TRBJ2-3; possibly TRBD2 for D (6 bases). Germline CDR1 reads SGHAT; CDR2 reads FQNNGV. There are 16 residues in the CDR3. The V gene lost 1 base and the J gene lost 0 bases, with 11 bases spanning the gap. The CDR3 here is CASSLARGTSTDTQYF. The CDR3 nucleotides are TGTGCCAGCAGCTTAGCGCGGGGTACTAGCACAGATACGCAGTATTTT.

V and J are TRBV6-1 and TRBJ1-1; no reliable D call. The CDR3 length is 13 residues. Trimming removed 1 base at V and 4 bases at J, with 7 bases between. Germline CDR1 MNHNS, CDR2 SASEGT. CDR3 sequence (DNA): TGTGCCAGCAGTGAAGAGTCGGGCACTGAAGCTTTCTTT. Translating it yields CASSEESGTEAFF.

The rearrangement links TRBV15 to TRBJ2-2; D is unclear. This CDR3 has 16 amino acids. The V gene lost 0 bases and the J gene lost 2 bases, with 10 bases spanning the gap. Germline values: CDR1 LNHNV, CDR2 YYDKDF (reference sequence). The CDR3 DNA reads TGTGCCACCAGCAGAGATAGGCCAGGAAACACCGGGGAGCTGTTTTTT. This gives the protein CATSRDRPGNTGELFF.

This clone was found a few times. The gene calls are TRBV6-5 and TRBJ2-7, with TRBD2 matching 8 bases. V lost 4 bases and J lost 1; bases outside the gene matches: 6. Germline values: CDR1 MNHEY, CDR2 SVGAGI. There are 15 residues in the CDR3. The DNA of the CDR3 is TGTGCCAGCAGTTCCGGACTAGCCGGGTCCTACGAGCAGTACTTC. Its translation is CASSSGLAGSYEQYF.

The chain carries TRBV4-1 and TRBJ1-5, with 10 bases matching TRBD1. Germline CDR1 is MGHRA and CDR2 is YSYEKL. Unmatched junction bases numbered 2, after V lost 3 bases and J lost 6 bases. The CDR3 is 14 amino acids. The DNA of the CDR3 is TGCGCCAGCAGCCATGGACAGGGGGGTCAGCCCCAGCATTTT. Translating it yields CASSHGQGGQPQHF.

The J gene is TRBJ1-1, the V gene TRBV7-9; possible D gene TRBD1, 6 bases. Trimming cost V 5 bases and J 6 bases, with 10 bases left between them. The CDR3 loop spans 12 amino acids. The germline V gene encodes CDR1 SEHNR and CDR2 FQNEAQ (reference sequence). CDR3 sequence reads: CASSRDIAEAFF. The CDR3 DNA follows: TGTGCCAGCAGCCGGGACATAGCTGAAGCTTTCTTT.

CDR3 loop: CASSESSGGYNEQFF. The CDR3 DNA reads TGTGCCAGCAGTGAGAGCAGCGGGGGGTACAATGAGCAGTTCTTC. The chain uses TRBV2 and TRBJ2-1; 9 positions match TRBD2. CDR1 is SNHLY, CDR2 FYNNEI, per germline. The CDR3 extends over 15 amino acids. The V segment lost 3 bases and the J segment 4 bases; nucleotides outside the gene matches: 4.

The V and J genes are TRBV5-1 and TRBJ2-7, with 11 bases fitting TRBD2. The CDR3 has 16 amino acids. Losses at the gene ends were 2 bases for V and 7 bases for J; bases not matched to a gene: 11. Germline V gene lookup returns CDR1 SGHRS and CDR2 YFSETQ. CDR3 DNA sequence: TGCGCCAGCAGCTTAGGAGCTAGCGGGGGGATCGGGGAGCAGTACTTC. It specifies CASSLGASGGIGEQYF.

The rearrangement uses TRBV30 and TRBJ2-5, with 7 nucleotides matching TRBD2. Germline CDR1 and CDR2: GTSNPN and SVGIG (reference sequence). Trimming took 3 bases from V and 4 from J; bases not matched to a gene: 5. CDR3 length equals 13 residues. The CDR3 sequence is CAWSPGGGETQYF. CDR3 sequence (DNA): TGTGCCTGGAGCCCGGGCGGGGGAGAGACCCAGTACTTC.

The V call is TRBV5-4, the J call TRBJ1-3; D uncertain. The CDR3 covers 15 residues. Germline-derived CDR1 and CDR2 are SGHNT and YYREEE (reference sequence). V lost 6 bases, J lost 0 bases, and 13 bases lay in between. The CDR3 is CASNPGGDSGNTIYF. CDR3 coding DNA: TGTGCCAGCAACCCGGGCGGGGACTCTGGAAACACCATATATTTT.

This chain connects TRBV18 to TRBJ1-5; 7 nucleotides line up with TRBD1. The CDR3 sequence is 15 residues long. The germline V gene has CDR1 KGHSH and CDR2 LQKENI. J lost 2 bases, V lost 6 bases, and 7 bases had no gene match. CDR3 nucleotides: TGTGCCAGCTCGCGCACAGGGGATCGCAATCAGCCCCAGCATTTT. Encoded protein: CASSRTGDRNQPQHF.

This rearrangement joins TRBV6-5 to TRBJ1-6; D unresolved. Deletions cut 7 bases from V and 2 bases from J, with 6 bases between. The CDR3 covers 13 residues. Germline V lookup: CDR1 MNHEY, CDR2 SVGAGI. The CDR3 protein is CASNGAYNSPLHF. The CDR3 coding sequence is TGTGCCAGCAACGGGGCCTATAATTCACCCCTCCACTTT.

The chain is built from TRBV7-2 and TRBJ1-2; D perhaps matches TRBD1 (6 bases). The germline gives CDR1 SGHTA, CDR2 FQGNSA. The CDR3 spans 17 residues. Trimming took off 3 bases at V and 3 bases at J, with 20 bases between the two ends. CDR3 residues: CASSFTQGPPYDYGYTF. DNA for the CDR3: TGTGCCAGCAGCTTCACCCAGGGGCCTCCGTACGACTATGGCTACACCTTC.

The chain has TRBV14 and TRBJ2-5; TRBD2 matches at 10 bases. The germline V gene encodes CDR1 SGHDN and CDR2 FVKESK. V lost 6 bases, J lost 0 bases, and 7 bases stayed unmatched. CDR3 length: 16 amino acids. CDR3 sequence reads: CASSPLAGDNQETQYF. CDR3 coding DNA: TGTGCCAGCAGTCCTCTAGCGGGGGATAACCAAGAGACCCAGTACTTC.